Sequencing of this T cell receptor (delta chain) was carried out in a study of γδ T cells in repeated Plasmodium falciparum infection. Germline lookup yields CDR1 GEAIGNYY and CDR2 EKD. The V gene lost 3 bases and the J gene lost 0 bases, with 22 bases spanning the gap. The CDR3 runs 18 residues. TCRdb reanalyzed the multiplex PCR reads using CATT. Among under 65,000 delta-chain clones listed, around 1.7% were seen once. Vgamma9/Vdelta2+ and Vdelta2-negative gammadelta T cells were flow-sorted from PBMC for bulk sequencing. This clone has at least ten counts. This probably arose from a read error, given a far larger clone one base away. At the DNA level, this CDR3 is encoded by other sequences in the same sample as well.

This receptor was obtained from a pool of human donors (malaria-infected and uninfected, not separated). Sequenced: gamma-delta T cells from blood. The chain is built from TRDV2 and TRDJ1; D is undetermined. CDR3 sequence reads: CACDPKSNPPVYTDKLIF. The CDR3 nucleotides read TGTGCCTGTGACCCTAAATCAAATCCCCCCGTGTACACCGATAAACTCATCTTT.